The 19 T cell receptor beta chains in this list originate from one sample, sequenced in a study of blood T cell repertoires in COVID-19. Some clones are missing from TCRdb's copy, which holds only in-frame ones; the method was immunoSEQ multiplex PCR. This table has 350,000 or so clones, more than 75% appearing once. The specimen sequenced was peripheral blood. The origin of the receptors is a woman in her twenties or thirties with COVID-19, enrolled during active disease.

The chain couples TRBV19 to TRBJ2-1, with 11 bases lining up with TRBD2. The V gene's germline CDR1 is LNHDA and CDR2 SQIVND (reference sequence). The CDR3 contains 17 residues. V lost 7 bases to trimming and J lost 6 bases; unmatched junction nucleotides: 14. CDR3 amino acids: CASIGGALAGDTNEQFF. CDR3 coding DNA: TGTGCCAGTATCGGGGGTGCACTAGCGGGAGACACCAATGAGCAGTTCTTC.

The chain couples TRBV7-8 to TRBJ2-1, with TRBD2 identical over 7 bases. The germline V gene has CDR1 SGHVS and CDR2 FQNEAQ. There are 14 residues in the CDR3. Trimming took 5 bases from V and 5 from J; bases not matched to a gene: 6. The CDR3 protein is CASSPGLEHNEQFF. The CDR3 region has the DNA TGTGCCAGCAGCCCCGGACTAGAACACAATGAGCAGTTCTTC.

V is TRBV20-1 and J is TRBJ1-4; D is unclear. Germline V gives CDR1 DFQATT, CDR2 SNEGSKA (reference sequence). V was clipped by 3 bases and J by 8 bases, with 13 bases between them. CDR3 length: 13 amino acids. CDR3 in amino acids: CSASSPGQEKLFF. The CDR3 DNA reads TGCAGTGCTAGTAGTCCGGGTCAAGAAAAACTGTTTTTT.

V and J are TRBV2 and TRBJ2-2; perhaps TRBD1 as D (6 bases). Germline V lookup: CDR1 SNHLY, CDR2 FYNNEI. V was clipped by 8 bases and J by 1 base, with 11 bases between them. The CDR3 runs to 14 residues. The CDR3 protein is CASVRTVNTGELFF. The CDR3 nucleotides are TGTGCCAGCGTCCGGACAGTGAACACCGGGGAGCTGTTTTTT.

J is TRBJ1-5 and V is TRBV24-1; D possibly corresponds to TRBD1 (5 bases). Trimming stripped 4 bases from V and 7 bases from J, with 10 bases between. Germline V gene lookup returns CDR1 KGHDR and CDR2 SFDVKD. The CDR3 is 13 residues long. This CDR3 is CATSDGGVQPQHF. As DNA, the CDR3 is TGTGCCACCAGTGACGGGGGGGTGCAGCCCCAGCATTTT.

The rearrangement uses TRBV6-6 and TRBJ2-3, with 11 bases aligning to TRBD2. The CDR3 is made up of 16 amino acids. Unmatched junction bases numbered 4, after V lost 1 base and J lost 4 bases. Germline CDR1 and CDR2: MNHNY and SVGAGI (reference sequence). CDR3 DNA: TGTGCCAGCAGTTACTTTAGCGGGAGGGTGGCAGATACGCAGTATTTT. As protein: CASSYFSGRVADTQYF.

The rearrangement links TRBV30 to TRBJ1-5; 8 bases agree with TRBD1. Trimming took 2 bases from V and 3 from J; bases not matched to a gene: 6. Germline V gene sequence: CDR1 GTSNPN, CDR2 SVGIG (reference sequence). CDR3 length equals 15 residues. Here the CDR3 reads CAWSFGTGDNQPQHF. CDR3 in DNA: TGTGCCTGGAGTTTTGGGACAGGCGACAATCAGCCCCAGCATTTT.

This clone has just one count. The chain recombines TRBV28 with TRBJ1-1; TRBD1 matches at 8 bases. Germline assignment: CDR1 MDHEN and CDR2 SYDVKM. This CDR3 has 14 residues. V lost 7 bases and J lost 6; bases outside the gene matches: 10. The CDR3 is CASIRRGRLPEAFF. The CDR3 DNA follows: TGTGCCAGCATCCGCAGGGGGCGCCTCCCTGAAGCTTTCTTT.

The chain recombines TRBV25-1 with TRBJ2-2, with 8 bases aligning to TRBD1. J lost 5 bases, V lost 5 bases, and 4 bases had no gene match. This CDR3 is 14 amino acids long. The germline V gene has CDR1 MGHDK and CDR2 SYGVNS. The CDR3 spells CASSPRTGTGELFF. The CDR3 coding sequence is TGTGCCAGCAGTCCCCGGACAGGGACCGGGGAGCTGTTTTTT.

This chain joins TRBV5-6 and TRBJ2-5; possibly TRBD2 for D (6 bases). Germline V lookup: CDR1 SGHDT, CDR2 YYEEEE. The ends were cut back, 5 bases at V and 3 bases at J, with 14 bases in the middle. CDR3 length equals 14 residues. CDR3 sequence: CASSLSGWEETQYF. CDR3 sequence (DNA): TGTGCCAGCAGTCTGAGCGGGTGGGAAGAGACCCAGTACTTC. The entire variable domain, with the rest obtained from reference TRBV5-6 and TRBJ2-5, is as follows: DAGVTQSPTHLIKTRGQQVTLRCSPKSGHDTVSWYQQALGQGPQFIFQYYEEEERQRGNFPDRFSGHQFPNYSSELNVNALLLGDSALYLCASSLSGWEETQYFGPGTRLLVL.

This rearrangement joins TRBV5-1 to TRBJ2-2; 8 bases align to TRBD2. This CDR3 comprises 15 residues. J gave up 1 base and V 4 bases, and 3 bases lay outside the gene matches. The germline V gene has CDR1 SGHRS and CDR2 YFSETQ. CDR3 sequence reads: CASSLTSGNTGELFF. The CDR3 DNA follows: TGCGCCAGCAGCCTCACTAGCGGGAACACCGGGGAGCTGTTTTTT.

The V gene is TRBV30, the J gene TRBJ1-1, with D unresolved. The CDR3 contains 13 residues. V lost 4 bases, J lost 0 bases, and 9 bases lay in between. From germline, CDR1 is GTSNPN and CDR2 SVGIG (reference sequence). The CDR3 nucleotides read TGTGCCTGGAAGGACTATATGAACACTGAAGCTTTCTTT. It translates to CAWKDYMNTEAFF. Complete variable domain (other parts from reference TRBV30 and TRBJ1-1): SQTIHQWPATLVQPVGSPLSLECTVEGTSNPNLYWYRQAAGRGLQLLFYSVGIGQISSEVPQNLSASRPQDRQFILSSKKLLLSDSGFYLCAWKDYMNTEAFFGQGTRLTVV.

This rearrangement joins TRBV30 to TRBJ1-3, with D tentatively TRBD1 (5 bases). Per germline, CDR1 GTSNPN and CDR2 SVGIG (reference sequence). The CDR3 totals 15 residues. The V gene lost 2 bases and the J gene lost 4 bases, with 15 bases spanning the gap. CDR3 nucleotide sequence: TGTGCCTGGAGTCGACAGCCCGGAGCAGGAAACACCATATATTTT. This sequence encodes CAWSRQPGAGNTIYF.

The count of this clone is one. The chain joins TRBV6-1 to TRBJ2-7, with 9 bases aligning to TRBD1. The CDR3 covers 15 residues. Germline V gives CDR1 MNHNS, CDR2 SASEGT. The V segment lost 2 bases and the J segment 4 bases; nucleotides outside the gene matches: 6. The CDR3 region has the DNA TGTGCCAGCAGTGAAACCGGGACAGGGCTATACGAGCAGTACTTC. Protein sequence: CASSETGTGLYEQYF.

V is TRBV30 and J is TRBJ2-7, with TRBD2 matching 7 bases. The germline V gene encodes CDR1 GTSNPN and CDR2 SVGIG (reference sequence). The trim removed 2 bases at V and 0 bases at J, leaving 10 bases unmatched. The CDR3 spans 16 residues. CDR3 region: CAWSLAGLLLSYEQYF. The CDR3 bases are TGTGCCTGGAGTTTAGCGGGTCTGCTACTCTCCTACGAGCAGTACTTC.

The chain combines TRBV30 with TRBJ1-3; 7 bases align to TRBD1. The trim removed 3 bases at V and 2 bases at J, leaving 1 base unmatched. This CDR3 has 13 amino acids. Germline V gene data show CDR1 as GTSNPN and CDR2 as SVGIG (reference sequence). CDR3 protein: CAWSGQAGNTIYF. The CDR3 DNA reads as TGTGCCTGGAGCGGACAGGCTGGAAACACCATATATTTT.

The rearrangement links TRBV27 to TRBJ1-6; TRBD1 matches 7 bases. The CDR3 consists of 14 residues. V trimming: 4 bases; J trimming: 6 bases; junction bases outside the gene matches: 3. CDR1 is MNHEY and CDR2 is SMNVEV in the germline V gene (reference sequence). This CDR3 reads CASSSDRRNSPLHF. CDR3 coding DNA: TGTGCCAGCAGTTCGGACAGGCGTAATTCACCCCTCCACTTT.

CDR3 sequence (DNA): TGTGCCAGCAGCTTAGCGGGCAGGCGATCAGGGACCCAGTACTTC. Amino acids: CASSLAGRRSGTQYF. The chain combines TRBV7-2 with TRBJ2-5; D is unclear. CDR3 length: 15 residues. The V gene's germline CDR1 is SGHTA and CDR2 FQGNSA. Trimming took 0 bases from V and 7 from J, leaving 15 bases between them.

The DNA of the CDR3 is TGTGCCAGCAGTTCATTAGGAGGAGGCCAGCCCCAGCATTTT. This encodes CASSSLGGGQPQHF. The chain uses TRBV28 and TRBJ1-5; D unclear. CDR1 MDHEN and CDR2 SYDVKM come from the germline V gene. Trimming stripped 4 bases from V and 7 bases from J, with 14 bases between. CDR3 length: 14 amino acids.